This TCR beta chain came from a study of blood T cell repertoires in COVID-19. In the study overall: COVID-19 samples, acute and convalescent, were from the United States, Italy and Spain.

Germline assignment: CDR1 SGHDT and CDR2 YYEEEE. The CDR3 has 13 amino acids. After removal of 4 bases from V and 8 bases from J, the junction contained 2 bases not matched to a gene. Authors' data handling: Cell counts per sample came from amplifying reference gene primers. Measured with immunoSEQ multiplex PCR; TCRdb has only the in-frame clones, and not every one. That table is the source of V, J and clone size, and D and trimming were worked out from the DNA. The data contain over 200,000 clones, 70% to 90% of them singletons. The sequence derives from a woman under 30 who had recovered from COVID-19. The V and J genes are TRBV5-6 and TRBJ1-6; 8 positions match TRBD1. Sequencing was performed on peripheral blood. The CDR3 is CASSPGGYSPLHF. The CDR3 nucleotides are TGTGCCAGCAGCCCAGGGGGCTATTCACCCCTCCACTTT.